One sample yielded the 29 T cell receptor beta chains listed below, sequenced in a study of blood T cell repertoires in COVID-19. Data came from immunoSEQ multiplex PCR; TCRdb stores just in-frame clones and leaves some out. The table lists fewer than 35,000 clones, about 79% of them singletons. Sequencing was done on a sample of peripheral blood. The origin of the receptors is a human donor in a cohort sampled during active COVID-19.

Written as DNA, the CDR3 is TGTGCCAGCAGCCTCGGACTAGCGGGGGGGGAAGAGACCCAGTACTTC. It specifies CASSLGLAGGEETQYF. The chain joins TRBV7-9 to TRBJ2-5; 15 positions agree with TRBD2. The CDR3 length is 16 residues. The junction had 4 bases not matched to a gene; V was cut back by 5 bases and J by 3 bases. The germline CDR1 and CDR2 sequences are SEHNR and FQNEAQ (reference sequence).

A few counts support this clone. CDR3 sequence reads: CASSSAGTSGANEQYF. CDR3 DNA sequence: TGTGCCAGCAGTTCCGCCGGGACTAGCGGGGCCAACGAGCAGTACTTC. This chain joins TRBV28 and TRBJ2-7; TRBD2 matches 13 bases. This CDR3 has 16 residues. Germline V gene sequence: CDR1 MDHEN, CDR2 SYDVKM. The V gene end was trimmed by 4 bases and the J gene end by 5 bases; junction bases not matched to a gene: 8.

V is TRBV5-1 and J is TRBJ2-7; 9 bases map to TRBD2. The CDR3 consists of 18 residues. Germline trimming cut 0 bases from V and 4 bases from J; bases unmatched to any gene: 14. Germline CDR1 reads SGHRS; CDR2 reads YFSETQ. The CDR3 region is CASSLAGVAGAVGYEQYF. In DNA form, the CDR3 reads TGCGCCAGCAGCTTGGCGGGGGTAGCGGGGGCCGTCGGGTACGAGCAGTACTTC.

This clone was seen a handful of times. The rearrangement links TRBV7-2 to TRBJ1-5; D perhaps matches TRBD1 (6 bases). Trimming took off 1 base at V and 7 bases at J, with 8 bases between the two ends. The CDR3 has 13 residues. In germline, CDR1 is SGHTA, CDR2 FQGNSA. The DNA for the CDR3 is TGTGCCAGCAGCTTAGACAGGGTCCAGCCCCAGCATTTT. Its protein is CASSLDRVQPQHF.

This clone showed up just once. The J gene is TRBJ1-6, the V gene TRBV5-1; D may be TRBD1 (6 bases). Germline V gene lookup returns CDR1 SGHRS and CDR2 YFSETQ. This CDR3 region has 15 residues. Trimming stripped 1 base from V and 9 bases from J, with 14 bases between. The CDR3 region is CASSLTAPRGSPLHF. CDR3 DNA sequence: TGCGCCAGCAGCTTGACGGCTCCCAGGGGTTCACCCCTCCACTTT.

This clone was counted only a few times. The V and J genes are TRBV19 and TRBJ1-3, with D tentatively TRBD1 (6 bases). The CDR3 totals 13 residues. CDR1 is LNHDA and CDR2 is SQIVND in the germline V gene (reference sequence). V was cut by 10 bases and J by 0 bases, with 10 bases left in between. CDR3 amino acids: CATTGSSGNTIYF. CDR3 nucleotide sequence: TGTGCCACCACAGGGAGCTCTGGAAACACCATATATTTT.

This chain links TRBV25-1 with TRBJ1-1; 8 bases match TRBD1. The CDR3 runs 13 residues. CDR1 is MGHDK, CDR2 SYGVNS, per germline. Trimming cost V 4 bases and J 5 bases; bases outside gene matches: 3. The CDR3 region has the DNA TGTGCCAGCAGTGGCTACAGGGGGACTGAAGCTTTCTTT. Protein: CASSGYRGTEAFF.

This chain uses TRBV9 with TRBJ1-1, with D uncertain. Germline CDR1 SGDLS, CDR2 YYNGEE. The germline V and J ends were trimmed by 0 bases and 9 bases, with 9 bases remaining between them. The length of the CDR3 is 12 residues. CDR3 nucleotide sequence: TGTGCCAGCAGCGTAGCTTCACAACAAGCTTTCTTT. Translation: CASSVASQQAFF.

V gene TRBV11-2 combines with J gene TRBJ2-5; 7 nucleotides align to TRBD2. Germline V gene lookup returns CDR1 SGHAT and CDR2 FQNNGV. This CDR3 is built from 15 residues. The ends lost 6 bases at V and 0 bases at J; junction bases unmatched: 7. CDR3: CASRPGLLYQETQYF. The CDR3 DNA follows: TGTGCCAGCAGACCGGGACTATTGTACCAAGAGACCCAGTACTTC. Filled out from reference TRBV11-2 and TRBJ2-5, the complete variable domain reads EAGVAQSPRYKIIEKRQSVAFWCNPISGHATLYWYQQILGQGPKLLIQFQNNGVVDDSQLPKDRFSAERLKGVDSTLKIQPAKLEDSAVYLCASRPGLLYQETQYFGPGTRLLVL.

This chain joins TRBV13 and TRBJ1-6; 8 nucleotides match TRBD1. Trimming cost V 4 bases and J 8 bases; bases outside gene matches: 7. Germline V gene data show CDR1 as PRHDT and CDR2 as FYEKMQ (reference sequence). The CDR3 runs to 15 residues. As DNA, the CDR3 is TGTGCCAGCAGCTCGTCGGACAGGGCTCATTCACCCCTCCACTTT. Amino acid sequence: CASSSSDRAHSPLHF.

The chain recombines TRBV5-1 with TRBJ2-3, with 9 bases aligning to TRBD2. The CDR3 has 15 amino acids. Germline V gives CDR1 SGHRS, CDR2 YFSETQ. Germline trimming cut 6 bases from V and 2 bases from J; bases unmatched to any gene: 7. The CDR3, as DNA: TGCGCCAGCACGCGGGAGGGGGCCTCCACAGATACGCAGTATTTT. Protein sequence: CASTREGASTDTQYF.

V usage is TRBV6-5 and J usage is TRBJ1-5; unclear D gene. Trimming removed 6 bases at V and 7 bases at J, with 13 bases between. CDR3 length: 13 residues. Looked up from germline, CDR1 is MNHEY and CDR2 is SVGAGI. Written as DNA, the CDR3 is TGTGCCAGCAGAGGAGGGCTTGCGCAGCCCCAGCATTTT. Protein sequence: CASRGGLAQPQHF.

The chain has TRBV27 and TRBJ2-7; D possibly corresponds to TRBD1 (6 bases). Between the trimmed V and J ends, which lost 3 bases and 0 bases, there was a span of 12 bases. The CDR3 totals 15 residues. Germline CDR1 reads MNHEY; CDR2 reads SMNVEV (reference sequence). CDR3 in amino acids: CASSFFYRDSYEQYF. CDR3 nucleotides: TGTGCCAGCAGTTTTTTTTACAGGGACTCCTACGAGCAGTACTTC.

The V and J genes are TRBV11-2 and TRBJ2-7; D is possibly TRBD2 (6 bases). The CDR3 sequence is 15 residues long. V dropped 1 base and J dropped 2 bases, with 12 bases sitting between them. The V gene's germline CDR1 is SGHAT and CDR2 FQNNGV. The CDR3 DNA follows: TGTGCCAGCAGCTTAGGGACTACCCAACCCTACGAGCAGTACTTC. Protein sequence: CASSLGTTQPYEQYF.

A few counts support this clone. The V call is TRBV7-9, the J call TRBJ1-6; D not certain. This CDR3 is built from 14 residues. Germline V gene data show CDR1 as SEHNR and CDR2 as FQNEAQ (reference sequence). With 1 base removed from V and 7 bases from J, the gap between germline ends came to 8 bases. CDR3 loop: CASSLDGRNSPLHF. CDR3 coding DNA: TGTGCCAGCAGCTTAGACGGTCGGAATTCACCCCTCCACTTT.

The chain joins TRBV19 to TRBJ2-1; TRBD2 matches 10 bases. The CDR3 has 12 residues. Unmatched junction bases numbered 10, after V lost 8 bases and J lost 15 bases. Germline values: CDR1 LNHDA, CDR2 SQIVND (reference sequence). CDR3 loop: CASSPAGGLSFF. DNA of the CDR3: TGTGCCAGTTCCCCAGCGGGGGGGCTTTCGTTCTTC.

This rearrangement joins TRBV5-1 to TRBJ2-2, with TRBD1 matching 8 bases. CDR1 is SGHRS and CDR2 is YFSETQ in the germline V gene. The trim removed 4 bases at V and 3 bases at J, leaving 5 bases unmatched. CDR3 length equals 15 residues. DNA of the CDR3: TGCGCCAGCAGCCTCCAGGGGGCTGACACCGGGGAGCTGTTTTTT. The encoded protein is CASSLQGADTGELFF.

V and J are TRBV7-9 and TRBJ1-2; D is undetermined. CDR3 length equals 12 residues. Trimming removed 2 bases at V and 3 bases at J, with 4 bases between. Germline assignment: CDR1 SEHNR and CDR2 FQNEAQ (reference sequence). Here the CDR3 reads CASSLTDYGYTF. The CDR3 DNA is TGTGCCAGCAGCTTAACAGACTATGGCTACACCTTC.

The sample holds a few counts of this clone. V gene TRBV11-2 combines with J gene TRBJ1-2; 8 positions match TRBD1. From germline, CDR1 is SGHAT and CDR2 FQNNGV. The CDR3 covers 13 residues. With 5 bases clipped from V and 6 bases from J, the junction kept 5 bases outside the gene matches. The CDR3, as DNA: TGTGCCAGCAGCCTGGACAGGGAGGATGGCTACACCTTC. This encodes CASSLDREDGYTF. The full variable domain, rest sourced from reference TRBV11-2 and TRBJ1-2, is EAGVAQSPRYKIIEKRQSVAFWCNPISGHATLYWYQQILGQGPKLLIQFQNNGVVDDSQLPKDRFSAERLKGVDSTLKIQPAKLEDSAVYLCASSLDREDGYTFGSGTRLTVV.

The chain employs TRBV5-6 and TRBJ2-3, with D uncertain. Trimming left V 1 base short and J 2 bases short, with 8 bases between. This CDR3 is 14 amino acids long. Germline CDR1 and CDR2: SGHDT and YYEEEE. The CDR3 sequence: CASSLRDTTDTQYF. In DNA, the CDR3 is TGTGCCAGCAGCTTGCGAGATACCACAGATACGCAGTATTTT.

The V call is TRBV10-1, the J call TRBJ1-2; D is unclear. Germline CDR1 WNHNN, CDR2 SYGVQD (reference sequence). The CDR3 has 13 amino acids. V lost 2 bases to trimming and J lost 3 bases, with 7 bases between them. The CDR3 sequence is CASSERQDYGYTF. The CDR3 region has the DNA TGCGCCAGCAGTGAGAGGCAGGACTATGGCTACACCTTC.

The chain employs TRBV4-3 and TRBJ1-4, with D tentatively TRBD1 (6 bases). Germline assignment: CDR1 LGHNA and CDR2 YSLEER. The V and J ends lost 4 bases and 8 bases respectively, with 11 bases between them. The CDR3 extends over 13 amino acids. CDR3 sequence (DNA): TGCGCCAGCAGCCGTCAGGGGCGGGAAAAACTGTTTTTT. Protein sequence: CASSRQGREKLFF.

This CDR3 is CASSLAGGRMYEQYF. The CDR3 DNA is TGTGCCAGCAGCTTGGCGGGAGGCCGGATGTACGAGCAGTACTTC. The J gene is TRBJ2-7, the V gene TRBV5-5; TRBD2 matches 7 bases. This CDR3 region has 15 residues. The trim removed 0 bases at V and 4 bases at J, leaving 7 bases unmatched. Per the germline V gene, CDR1 is SGHKS and CDR2 is YYEKEE (reference sequence).

The chain employs TRBV10-1 and TRBJ1-2, with D possibly matching TRBD1 (5 bases). Germline-derived CDR1 and CDR2 are WNHNN and SYGVQD (reference sequence). Trimming shortened V by 6 bases and J by 6 bases, and 20 bases separated the two germline ends. CDR3 size: 15 residues. CDR3 amino acids: CASSPGGARMDGYTF. Written as DNA, the CDR3 is TGCGCCAGCAGCCCAGGCGGGGCGCGTATGGATGGCTACACCTTC.

The chain recombines TRBV5-1 with TRBJ1-1; a weak D match, TRBD1 (5 bases). V was pared by 4 bases and J by 3 bases, with 13 bases between. Looked up from germline, CDR1 is SGHRS and CDR2 is YFSETQ. The CDR3 has 14 residues. The CDR3 DNA reads TGCGCCAGCAGCCAGTCTGGGGGGGACACTGAAGCTTTCTTT. It is translated as CASSQSGGDTEAFF.

For the CDR3, the DNA is TGTGCCAGCAGCACTAGCGGGGGGTCGTACAATGAGCAGTTCTTC. The encoded protein is CASSTSGGSYNEQFF. The chain couples TRBV7-3 to TRBJ2-1; 12 bases line up with TRBD2. CDR3 size: 15 residues. CDR1 is SGHTA, CDR2 FQGTGA, per germline. The V gene end was trimmed by 5 bases and the J gene end by 4 bases; junction bases not matched to a gene: 3.

The chain links TRBV12-1 to TRBJ2-7; the DNA was not compared with TRBD2, the D call given in the table. TRBV12-1 is a recognized pseudogene. The length of the CDR3 is 13 residues. CDR3 in DNA: TGTGCCCCCCGACGGGGCGGGGGGTACGAGCAGTACTTC. Protein sequence: CAPRRGGGYEQYF.

The chain combines TRBV5-5 with TRBJ1-5, with unresolved D. The CDR3 is 15 amino acids. The V end lost 0 bases, the J end lost 0 bases, and 7 bases lay between the germline ends. Looked up from germline, CDR1 is SGHKS and CDR2 is YYEKEE (reference sequence). The chain's CDR3 is CASSLDRYSNQPQHF. CDR3 nucleotide sequence: TGTGCCAGCAGCTTGGACAGATATAGCAATCAGCCCCAGCATTTT.

J is TRBJ1-4 and V is TRBV2; 7 positions match TRBD1. This CDR3 spans 15 amino acids. After removal of 7 bases from V and 0 bases from J, the junction contained 5 bases not matched to a gene. Germline-derived CDR1 and CDR2 are SNHLY and FYNNEI. Written as DNA, the CDR3 is TGTGCCAGCATACGACAGGGATCAACTAATGAAAAACTGTTTTTT. It is translated as CASIRQGSTNEKLFF.